The clone carrying this T cell receptor (beta chain) has only one observation. The source of the sample is a study of blood T cell repertoires in COVID-19. For the study at large: COVID-19 samples, acute and convalescent, were from the United States, Italy and Spain. The analysed material was cDNA or gDNA that came from T cells, B-cell-depleted T cells, or PBMCs.

Trimming left V 0 bases short and J 1 base short, with 14 bases between. CDR1 is LGHNA, CDR2 YSLEER, per germline. The CDR3 runs to 17 residues. The data were produced by immunoSEQ multiplex PCR, yet TCRdb's version contains in-frame clones alone and is incomplete. Of fewer than 200,000 clones listed, approximately 92% are singletons. This chain connects TRBV4-3 to TRBJ2-3, with D perhaps matching TRBD1 (5 bases). Sequenced sample: peripheral blood. The receptor was isolated from a woman aged 45-59 years with acute or convalescent COVID-19. This CDR3 is CASSQEGQGSGTDTQYF. In DNA form, the CDR3 reads TGCGCCAGCAGCCAAGAAGGTCAGGGATCCGGCACAGATACGCAGTATTTT.